What follows are 32 T cell receptor beta chains derived from one specimen sequenced in a study of regulatory T cells in long-lasting Graves disease. This sample's time point: persistent/refractory GD, antithyroid drugs over 5 years with positive TRAb. The TCR library was prepared using RNA isolated from PBMCs. Investigators prepared the TCR beta libraries by applying iRepertoire HTBI primers and Arm-PCR of CDR3 regions. TCRdb re-called the multiplex PCR reads through MiXCR, storing one row per CDR3 protein. The data show 650,000 to 700,000 distinct CDR3 sequences, around 30% seen once. This specimen consisted of peripheral blood mononuclear cells (PBMCs), obtained when the disease was refractory, from a patient treated with antithyroid drugs. These receptors all stem from a female donor with Graves disease.

The V gene is TRBV12-5, the J gene TRBJ2-3; 8 bases agree with TRBD1. J was trimmed by 9 bases and V by 1 base; bases with no gene match: 6. This CDR3 region has 14 residues. Germline values: CDR1 LGHNT, CDR2 FRNRAP. CDR3 sequence: CASGLATGGITQYF. The CDR3 nucleotides read TGTGCTAGTGGTTTGGCAACAGGGGGGATCACGCAGTATTTT.

In this sample, this clonotype turned up a few times. The J gene is TRBJ1-1, the V gene TRBV5-1; the D is unclear. The V end was cut by 5 bases, the J end by 0 bases, with 11 bases between. The germline V gene encodes CDR1 SGHRS and CDR2 YFSETQ. The CDR3 has 14 amino acids. This CDR3 reads CASRDGRLNTEAFF. CDR3 nucleotide sequence: TGCGCCAGCAGGGACGGCCGCCTGAACACTGAAGCTTTCTTT.

CDR3 protein: CASSIAAGWGTEAFF. The CDR3 coding sequence is TGTGCCAGTAGTATAGCAGCAGGCTGGGGCACTGAAGCTTTCTTT. The chain links TRBV19 to TRBJ1-1, with D unresolved. Germline CDR1 and CDR2: LNHDA and SQIVND (reference sequence). Trimming removed 1 base from V and 4 bases from J, with 13 bases in between. The CDR3 spans 15 residues.

V is TRBV6-1 and J is TRBJ1-1; 8 bases fit TRBD1. CDR1 is MNHNS and CDR2 is SASEGT in the germline V gene. CDR3 length equals 15 residues. Trimming at V came to 6 bases and at J to 1 base, leaving 7 bases not matched to a gene. CDR3 sequence reads: CASSPDRDRNTEAFF. Written as DNA, the CDR3 is TGTGCCAGCAGCCCGGACAGGGATCGGAACACTGAAGCTTTCTTT.

The chain joins TRBV19 to TRBJ1-5; D is unresolved. CDR3 size: 14 residues. CDR1 and CDR2 from the germline V gene are LNHDA and SQIVND (reference sequence). Trimming stripped 5 bases from V and 4 bases from J, with 12 bases between. CDR3 in amino acids: CASSSGWANQPQHF. The CDR3 nucleotides are TGTGCCAGTAGTTCGGGGTGGGCTAATCAGCCCCAGCATTTT.

This clonotype has a handful of counts. The chain recombines TRBV5-5 with TRBJ1-2; 9 bases align to TRBD1. This CDR3 spans 14 amino acids. Germline CDR1 reads SGHKS; CDR2 reads YYEKEE (reference sequence). V was clipped by 5 bases and J by 6 bases; unmatched bases: 8. The CDR3: CASRSPGQGNGYTF. The CDR3 DNA sequence: TGTGCCAGCAGATCTCCGGGACAGGGCAATGGCTACACCTTC.

This chain links TRBV6-1 with TRBJ1-3; D is ambiguous. Germline values: CDR1 MNHNS, CDR2 SASEGT. V was shortened by 5 bases and J by 0 bases, with 8 bases between the two germline ends. CDR3 length: 14 amino acids. The CDR3 here is CASSNDNSGNTIYF. CDR3 coding DNA: TGTGCCAGCAGTAACGACAACTCTGGAAACACCATATATTTT.

The CDR3 nucleotides are TGTGCCAGCAGCCAGGGGACAGGACACAATCAGCCCCAGCATTTT. This gives the protein CASSQGTGHNQPQHF. V usage is TRBV3-1 and J usage is TRBJ1-5; TRBD1 matches at 8 bases. Germline CDR1 and CDR2: LGHDT and YNNKEL (reference sequence). The V gene end was trimmed by 3 bases and the J gene end by 3 bases; junction bases not matched to a gene: 4. CDR3 size: 15 residues.

This clonotype came up once. The rearrangement links TRBV13 to TRBJ2-3, with TRBD2 matching 7 bases. Looked up from germline, CDR1 is PRHDT and CDR2 is FYEKMQ (reference sequence). The CDR3 length is 15 residues. The V segment lost 4 bases and the J segment 1 base; nucleotides outside the gene matches: 5. This chain's CDR3 is CASSSLALRTDTQYF. CDR3 DNA sequence: TGTGCCAGCAGCTCACTAGCGCTCCGCACAGATACGCAGTATTTT.

Points on this clonotype: As the CDR3 is not closed by the conserved phenylalanine or tryptophan, this likely results from a read error. This chain uses TRBV6-5 with TRBJ1-6, with 7 bases fitting TRBD1. CDR1 and CDR2 from the germline V gene are MNHEY and SVGAGI. The J segment lost 10 bases and the V segment lost 2 bases, leaving 8 bases of the junction unmatched. The CDR3 runs to 15 residues. The CDR3 DNA follows: TGTGCCAGCAGTTACGGGGGGACAGTTCGGTCACCCCTCCACCTT. It translates to CASSYGGTVRSPLHL.

This clonotype was detected a few times. This chain links TRBV5-1 with TRBJ2-2; 8 nucleotides align to TRBD2. The CDR3 is 15 amino acids. Germline V CDR1 and CDR2: SGHRS, YFSETQ. Germline trimming cut 6 bases from V and 5 bases from J; bases unmatched to any gene: 9. DNA for the CDR3: TGCGCCAGCATGTCAAGCGGGAGACGGACCGGGGAGCTGTTTTTT. Translating it yields CASMSSGRRTGELFF.

In its sample, this clonotype was seen a few times. The J gene is TRBJ2-4, the V gene TRBV5-1; D unresolved. The germline CDR1 and CDR2 sequences are SGHRS and YFSETQ. V was shortened by 0 bases and J by 0 bases, with 13 bases between the two germline ends. The CDR3 length is 17 residues. The CDR3, as DNA: TGCGCCAGCAGCTTGGGTGAATGGAGTCTAGCCAAAAACATTCAGTACTTC. This codes for CASSLGEWSLAKNIQYF.

Ten or more counts support this clonotype. The chain combines TRBV6-1 with TRBJ1-2; D unclear. The CDR3 loop spans 16 amino acids. Per germline, CDR1 MNHNS and CDR2 SASEGT. The V end was cut by 1 base, the J end by 2 bases, with 14 bases between. CDR3 DNA: TGTGCCAGCAGTGAAGGGAACGTCCCTCTGAACTATGGCTACACCTTC. As protein: CASSEGNVPLNYGYTF.

This clonotype has a count of ten or more. This chain joins TRBV11-2 and TRBJ2-5; no firm D call. The length of the CDR3 is 14 residues. Germline CDR1 SGHAT, CDR2 FQNNGV. Between the trimmed V and J ends, which lost 0 bases and 6 bases, there was a span of 11 bases. CDR3 in DNA: TGTGCCAGCAGCTTAGATGGGCAGGTGAAGACCCAGTACTTC. Translating it yields CASSLDGQVKTQYF. The whole variable domain, filled in from reference TRBV11-2 and TRBJ2-5, reads EAGVAQSPRYKIIEKRQSVAFWCNPISGHATLYWYQQILGQGPKLLIQFQNNGVVDDSQLPKDRFSAERLKGVDSTLKIQPAKLEDSAVYLCASSLDGQVKTQYFGPGTRLLVL.

The chain carries TRBV27 and TRBJ2-5, with a possible D match to TRBD2 (6 bases). CDR3 length: 14 residues. CDR1 MNHEY and CDR2 SMNVEV come from the germline V gene (reference sequence). Trimming removed 2 bases at V and 4 bases at J, with 11 bases between. The CDR3, as DNA: TGTGCCAGCAGTTTACTCGGGGGTCTAGAGACCCAGTACTTC. Its translation is CASSLLGGLETQYF.

The chain is built from TRBV12-3 or TRBV12-4 and TRBJ2-2; a possible D gene is TRBD2 (7 bases). The CDR3 sequence is 17 residues long. Trimming stripped 5 bases from V and 1 base from J, with 17 bases between. The CDR3 DNA is TGTGCCAGCAGTCCACCAGGGGCGGGAGAGAACACCGGGGAGCTGTTTTTT. It encodes CASSPPGAGENTGELFF.

The genes are TRBV27 and TRBJ2-7, with 16 nucleotides matching TRBD2. This CDR3 comprises 18 residues. V was pared by 7 bases and J by 1 base, with 10 bases of the junction left unmatched. From germline, CDR1 is MNHEY and CDR2 SMNVEV (reference sequence). The CDR3 here is CASTGGTSGRAWSYEQYF. CDR3 sequence (DNA): TGTGCCAGCACCGGCGGGACTAGCGGGAGGGCCTGGTCCTACGAGCAGTACTTC.

This chain joins TRBV6-1 and TRBJ1-5, with TRBD1 identical over 8 bases. From germline, CDR1 is MNHNS and CDR2 SASEGT. The CDR3 covers 13 residues. Germline trimming cut 7 bases from V and 6 bases from J; bases unmatched to any gene: 5. CDR3 nucleotides: TGTGCCAGCACTACAGGGGGGGCTCAGCCCCAGCATTTT. Residues: CASTTGGAQPQHF.

This clonotype was counted many times. The chain has TRBV11-2 and TRBJ2-5; TRBD2 might be the D (6 bases). Trimming shortened V by 1 base and J by 5 bases, and 11 bases separated the two germline ends. This CDR3 contains 14 residues. Germline CDR1 reads SGHAT; CDR2 reads FQNNGV. CDR3 DNA sequence: TGTGCCAGCAGCTTAGGAGGAGGGTTCGAGACCCAGTACTTC. Translating gives CASSLGGGFETQYF.

In this sample, this clonotype turned up many times. J is TRBJ1-2 and V is TRBV28; perhaps TRBD1 as D (5 bases). The germline V gene has CDR1 MDHEN and CDR2 SYDVKM. V gave up 6 bases and J gave up 1 base, with 15 bases separating them. The CDR3 is made up of 15 amino acids. The CDR3 sequence is CASSPPGRVNYGYTF. The CDR3 DNA reads TGTGCCAGCAGCCCACCGGGACGGGTTAACTATGGCTACACCTTC.

The gene calls are TRBV29-1 and TRBJ1-4; D is uncertain. This CDR3 contains 14 residues. Germline-derived CDR1 and CDR2 are SQVTM and ANQGSEA. V lost 2 bases, J lost 3 bases, and 10 bases lay in between. CDR3 region: CSVELPGSNEKLFF. CDR3 nucleotides: TGCAGCGTTGAACTCCCTGGGTCTAATGAAAAACTGTTTTTT.

This clonotype was picked up a small number of times. The junction and the germline gene differ at one end; a read error may be behind it. The genes are TRBV6-1 and TRBJ1-1, with a tentative D call TRBD1 (6 bases). The germline V gene encodes CDR1 MNHNS and CDR2 SASEGT. The CDR3 is 13 amino acids. The DNA for the CDR3 is TGTGCCAGCAGGGAAGGACAGCTGGCCGAAGCTTTCTTT. Its protein product is CASREGQLAEAFF.

This clonotype was detected a few times. This chain links TRBV24-1 with TRBJ1-5; TRBD1 matches at 9 bases. The CDR3 is 14 amino acids. The J segment lost 9 bases and the V segment lost 3 bases, leaving 5 bases of the junction unmatched. The germline gives CDR1 KGHDR, CDR2 SFDVKD. The CDR3 nucleotides are TGTGCCACCAGTGATGCCGGGACAGGGTGGCCCCAGCATTTT. Translated: CATSDAGTGWPQHF.

The gene calls are TRBV5-1 and TRBJ1-1; possibly TRBD1 for D (6 bases). Germline V gene lookup returns CDR1 SGHRS and CDR2 YFSETQ. The CDR3 covers 14 residues. With 4 bases removed from V and 0 bases from J, the gap between germline ends came to 10 bases. The chain's CDR3 is CASSTHRVNTEAFF. The CDR3 DNA reads TGCGCCAGCAGCACCCACAGGGTGAACACTGAAGCTTTCTTT.

This clonotype was detected many times. The chain uses TRBV20-1 and TRBJ2-7; tentatively, D is TRBD1 or TRBD2 (5 bases each). The germline V gene encodes CDR1 DFQATT and CDR2 SNEGSKA (reference sequence). This CDR3 has 14 residues. V was cut by 3 bases and J by 4 bases, with 16 bases left in between. Here the CDR3 reads CSARDKPRRYEQYF. The CDR3 DNA is TGCAGTGCTAGGGACAAGCCTCGGAGGTACGAGCAGTACTTC.

This clonotype was counted a few times. As DNA, the CDR3 is TGTGTCAAGCTGGACAGTTCCTACGAGCAGTACTTC. This codes for CVKLDSSYEQYF. The chain joins TRBV6-1 to TRBJ2-7, with a weak D call TRBD1 (6 bases). From germline, CDR1 is MNHNS and CDR2 SASEGT. The CDR3 has 12 amino acids.

A remark on this clonotype: Mismatch with germline at one junction end may stem from a read error. The chain couples TRBV27 to TRBJ1-1; D not resolved. The CDR3 has 15 amino acids. Germline V gene lookup returns CDR1 MNHEY and CDR2 SMNVEV (reference sequence). The CDR3 sequence is CASSLGSFPNTGAFF. CDR3 sequence (DNA): TGTGCCAGCAGTTTAGGGTCGTTTCCGAACACTGGAGCTTTCTTT.

The V call is TRBV5-1, the J call TRBJ1-1; unclear D gene. V gave up 0 bases and J gave up 8 bases, with 14 bases separating them. Germline CDR1 reads SGHRS; CDR2 reads YFSETQ. The CDR3 covers 14 residues. The CDR3 bases are TGCGCCAGCAGCTTGGATAGAGCGGCGGGGGAAGCTTTCTTT. It is translated as CASSLDRAAGEAFF.

This clonotype was picked up one time. The junction differs from germline at one of its ends, possibly a read error. This chain connects TRBV15 to TRBJ1-2; the D is unclear. Germline CDR1 LNHNV, CDR2 YYDKDF (reference sequence). The CDR3 contains 13 residues. This CDR3 is CATSRDGKGGCTF. The DNA of the CDR3 is TGTGCCACCAGCAGAGACGGGAAAGGCGGCTGCACCTTC.

This sequence joins TRBV7-2 and TRBJ1-2; D unclear. This CDR3 is built from 15 residues. V dropped 1 base and J dropped 2 bases, with 11 bases sitting between them. Germline CDR1 SGHTA, CDR2 FQGNSA. The CDR3 protein is CASSLGILVNYGYTF. The CDR3 DNA is TGTGCCAGCAGCTTAGGGATCTTGGTCAACTATGGCTACACCTTC.

This chain joins TRBV5-1 and TRBJ1-5; 8 bases fit TRBD1. This CDR3 comprises 16 residues. Trimming cost V 4 bases and J 3 bases; bases outside gene matches: 9. CDR1 and CDR2 (germline): SGHRS, YFSETQ. As DNA, the CDR3 is TGCGCCAGCAGCGACGGGACAGGAGCTTCCAATCAGCCCCAGCATTTT. Its protein is CASSDGTGASNQPQHF.

The chain recombines TRBV5-5 with TRBJ1-6, with 9 bases matching TRBD1. In germline, CDR1 is SGHKS, CDR2 YYEKEE (reference sequence). The trim removed 2 bases at V and 10 bases at J, leaving 4 bases unmatched. This CDR3 has 14 residues. The DNA of the CDR3 is TGTGCCAGCAGCTTAAGGGACAGGGAATCACCCCTCCACTTT. This codes for CASSLRDRESPLHF.